This TCR beta chain was retrieved from a study of Graves' ophthalmopathy and Graves' hyperthyroidism (dated by TCRdb to 2016 to 2019). As for the study more broadly: Peripheral blood samples were taken at the time of initial diagnosis, before any treatment was given. An independent validation cohort comprised roughly 20 hyperthyroidism patients and 15 to 17 patients who later progressed from hyperthyroidism to ophthalmopathy. To tell Graves' ophthalmopathy apart from Graves' hyperthyroidism, and to predict which patients would progress to ophthalmopathy, the study relied on TCR beta repertoire signatures. In total, 135 blood samples were TCR-sequenced: roughly 45 ophthalmopathy, around 75 hyperthyroidism and roughly 17 hyperthyroidism-to-ophthalmopathy patients. Following sample collection, hyperthyroidism patients were given methimazole at a starting dose of 30 mg daily, and ophthalmopathy patients were given high-dose intravenous methylprednisolone. A discovery set of about a hundred patients (approximately 42 ophthalmopathy, about 55 stable hyperthyroidism) was enrolled to explore V-J signatures distinguishing ophthalmopathy from hyperthyroidism. In several hyperthyroidism patients, the T-cell repertoires found in thyroid tissue were compared with those found in blood. For training and testing, the 95 to 100 patients in the discovery cohort were randomly divided in a 7:3 ratio. Study-wide conclusions, independent of this receptor: Ophthalmopathy was separated from stable hyperthyroidism by the 13-signature model with about 85% sensitivity and roughly 83% specificity in cross-validation and with 80%/75% in the test set. No statistical method was used to set the sample size in advance, and the investigators knew which group each participant was assigned to. In validation, the model predicted ophthalmopathy progression with more than 55% sensitivity and roughly 72% specificity; eleven to twelve predicted patients were CT-confirmed with GO in a median of 6.5 months. Most of the expanded thyroid clonotypes with a frequency above 0.001 were also detected in blood, and it was suggested that the thyroid immune response may be reflected by blood repertoires.

There are many counts of this clonotype. Its antigen is unknown. Base qualities are not provided; no much larger clone lies one nucleotide away. The CDR3, from cysteine to phenylalanine, totals 14 residues. The read is trimmed to its CDR3 DNA, 42 bases read in frame from base 1. Between the V and J ends, shortened by 5 bases and 1 base respectively, the junction contains 14 bases. The germline V gene (reference sequence) specifies GTSNPN as CDR1 and SVGIG as CDR2. For repertoire sequencing, the TCR beta CDR3 regions were amplified from RNA transcripts. The first round was an RT-PCR using HTBI primers with the Qiagen OneStep RT-PCR kit, and this first round was followed by a second-round multiplex PCR, then size selection and purification. Libraries were sequenced on an Illumina HiSeq2000 using paired-end 100 bp reads. Regarding the original processing steps: SOAPnuke was used for read processing, and reads with adapters, uncalled bases, a mean Phred below 15, or no exact constant-primer or identifier match were discarded. COPE v1.2.5 was used to merge the high-quality paired reads. Unique nucleotide sequences were defined as clonotypes and aligned to IMGT TRB V, D and J references using MiTCR v1.1. The analysis was limited to V-J combinations with a frequency above 0.0001, which together covered 99% to 99.2% of the repertoires. A TCR clonal expansion and chaos score per V-J combination was defined as the ratio of F50 clonal expansion to chaos observed in the TCRdist matrix. Welch's t-statistics and random forest were used to narrow the features down to 10 to 15 V-J combinations, which were then fed into a naive Bayes classifier. The similarity between thyroid and blood repertoires was quantified using the Morisita-Horn index. TCRdb reworked the public reads: Q25 trimming with fastp, MiXCR clone assembly, productive beta chains retained. CDR3 protein sequences are deduplicated, and each keeps its most common genes and DNA. The V and J calls were not made by the authors but by TCRdb's processing. This sample is represented by 220,000 or so distinct CDR3 sequences; about a fifth of them were singletons. 35% to 55% of the sample goes to the ten largest clones.

Patients with ophthalmopathy had moderately to severely active disease, with a Clinical Activity Score of 3 or more, a NOSPECS grade of 4 or more, and a disease duration of less than 3 months. Patients with other autoimmune diseases, uncontrolled infections, pregnancy or lactation were excluded. Diagnosis relied on clinical symptoms, serum thyroxine, TRAb, thyroid ultrasound and orbital computed tomography. Ficoll-Paque density gradient centrifugation was used to isolate PBMCs from under 11 ml of fresh peripheral blood. Total RNA was extracted using Trizol reagent, and RNA quality was checked on an Agilent 2100 Bioanalyzer.

The rearranged segments are TRBV30 and TRBJ1-1, with no confident D gene call. The specimen was peripheral blood. The receptor comes from a woman aged 45-59 years with Graves' ophthalmopathy. Donor details come from another sample of the same person, matched by shared clones. The CDR3 has the sequence CAWAQGRPNTEAFF. The DNA reads as follows: TGTGCCTGGGCCCAAGGACGACCGAACACTGAAGCTTTCTTT.